Here is one T cell receptor beta chain with its context. Its antigen is unknown. The sample comes from a study of metastatic and nonmetastatic thyroid tumors. Study-wide results and caveats: A significant increase in TCR beta diversity was reportedly seen in malignant thyroid tumors relative to benign nodules, in blood and tumor.

TCRdb re-called the PCR reads with MiXCR. The table records about 43,000 clones, about 3.2% of them present only once. Prior to thyroid surgery, none of the patients had received any treatment. Germline lookup yields CDR1 LNHDA and CDR2 SQIVND (reference sequence). Trimming shortened V by 9 bases and J by 1 base, and 12 bases separated the two germline ends. The CDR3 contains 14 residues. Sequencing was done on a sample of blood. The rearrangement uses TRBV19 and TRBJ2-2; tentative D call: TRBD1 (6 bases). The receptor was isolated from a female donor with papillary thyroid cancer or a benign thyroid nodule (not recorded which). Some clones in this sample may be carry-over from other donors' samples. The CDR3 sequence: CASLGTLNTGELFF. The CDR3 DNA reads TGTGCCAGCCTCGGGACACTGAACACCGGGGAGCTGTTTTTT.